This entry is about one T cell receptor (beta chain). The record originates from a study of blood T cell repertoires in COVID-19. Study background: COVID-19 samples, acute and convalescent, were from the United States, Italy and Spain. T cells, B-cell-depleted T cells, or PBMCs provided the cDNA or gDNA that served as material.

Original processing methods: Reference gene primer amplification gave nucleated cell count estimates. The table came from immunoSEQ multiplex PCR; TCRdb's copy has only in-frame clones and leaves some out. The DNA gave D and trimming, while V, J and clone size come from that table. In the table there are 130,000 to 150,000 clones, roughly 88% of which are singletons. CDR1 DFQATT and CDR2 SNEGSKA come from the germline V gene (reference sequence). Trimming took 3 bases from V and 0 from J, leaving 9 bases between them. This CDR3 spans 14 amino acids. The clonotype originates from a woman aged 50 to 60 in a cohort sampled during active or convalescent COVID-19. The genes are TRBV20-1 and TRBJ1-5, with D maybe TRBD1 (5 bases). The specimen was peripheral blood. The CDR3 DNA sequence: TGCAGTGCTAGTGCAGGGAATAGCAATCAGCCCCAGCATTTT. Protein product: CSASAGNSNQPQHF.